A selection of T cell receptor beta chains follows, all from one sample in a study of T cell responses to AZD1222 COVID-19 vaccine. Libraries were prepared by immunoSEQ multiplex PCR; TCRdb keeps only in-frame clonotypes and omits some of them. Of about 180,000 clones detected, about 91% appear once; the ten largest clones hold around a tenth. The material sequenced was peripheral blood, taken 28 days after the second AZD1222 dose. Receptor source: an adult who received the AZD1222 COVID-19 vaccine. Both conserved end residues are part of each CDR3. D genes are given only for firm matches. Size is stated for part of the rows, as once, few or many counts, or as a class when the clone is expanded.

D: TRBD2; V: TRBV4-2; J: TRBJ2-3; size: -; CDR3: CASSRSGTPLQYF; DNA: TGTGCCAGCAGCCGTAGCGGGACCCCACTTCAGTATTTT
D: -; V: TRBV5-1; J: TRBJ1-4; size: -; CDR3: CASSLGDRRTYNEKLFF; DNA: TGCGCCAGCAGCTTGGGGGACCGGAGGACATATAACGAAAAACTGTTTTTT
D: -; V: TRBV6-5; J: TRBJ2-3; size: -; CDR3: CASTSTGSTDTQYF; DNA: TGTGCCAGCACCTCGACTGGGAGCACAGATACGCAGTATTTT
D: -; V: TRBV5-1; J: TRBJ2-3; size: -; CDR3: CASSLVSRGPGGADTQYF; DNA: TGCGCCAGCAGCTTGGTCTCGCGGGGGCCCGGTGGTGCAGATACGCAGTATTTT
D: -; V: TRBV27; J: TRBJ1-2; size: few; CDR3: CASSSSGALNYGYTF; DNA: TGTGCCAGCAGTTCCTCGGGAGCCTTAAACTATGGCTACACCTTC
D: -; V: TRBV3-1/TRBV3-2; J: TRBJ2-2; size: -; CDR3: CASSQQLGVGSGELFF; DNA: TGTGCCAGCAGCCAACAACTGGGGGTTGGGAGCGGGGAGCTGTTTTTT
D: -; V: TRBV2; J: TRBJ2-6; size: once; CDR3: CASSGSSGANVLTF; DNA: TGTGCCAGCAGTGGAAGCTCTGGGGCCAACGTCCTGACTTTC
D: TRBD1; V: TRBV7-2; J: TRBJ1-5; size: -; CDR3: CASSLVGVRGVQPQHF; DNA: TGTGCCAGCAGCTTAGTAGGGGTCAGGGGGGTACAGCCCCAGCATTTT
D: -; V: TRBV29-1; J: TRBJ1-1; size: -; CDR3: CSVELLLNTEAFF; DNA: TGCAGCGTTGAACTACTTCTGAACACTGAAGCTTTCTTT
D: -; V: TRBV14; J: TRBJ1-4; size: -; CDR3: CASSQVIGQGEKLFF; DNA: TGTGCCAGCAGCCAAGTCATCGGGCAGGGTGAAAAACTGTTTTTT
D: -; V: TRBV6-5; J: TRBJ1-3; size: -; CDR3: CAISQNSGNTIYF; DNA: TGTGCCATCTCTCAGAACTCTGGAAACACCATATATTTT
D: TRBD2; V: TRBV6-2/TRBV6-3; J: TRBJ2-1; size: -; CDR3: CASSSSGGSYNEQFF; DNA: TGTGCCAGCAGCTCTAGCGGGGGCTCCTACAATGAGCAGTTCTTC
D: -; V: TRBV4-2; J: TRBJ1-2; size: -; CDR3: CASSQPGLENYGYTF; DNA: TGTGCCAGCAGCCAACCGGGACTCGAGAACTATGGCTACACCTTC
D: TRBD1; V: TRBV30; J: TRBJ1-4; size: -; CDR3: CAWSRGAREKLFF; DNA: TGTGCCTGGAGCAGGGGGGCGCGTGAAAAACTGTTTTTT
D: -; V: TRBV7-2; J: TRBJ1-3; size: once; CDR3: CASSLDPGSSGNTIYF; DNA: TGTGCCAGCAGCTTAGACCCAGGGAGCTCTGGAAACACCATATATTTT
D: -; V: TRBV4-1; J: TRBJ2-7; size: -; CDR3: CASSQTGSSYEQYF; DNA: TGCGCCAGCAGCCAGACGGGGAGCTCCTACGAGCAGTACTTC
D: -; V: TRBV10-3; J: TRBJ1-1; size: -; CDR3: CAISDGQLNTEAFF; DNA: TGTGCCATCAGTGACGGACAACTGAACACTGAAGCTTTCTTT
D: -; V: TRBV27; J: TRBJ2-7; size: -; CDR3: CASSFIPGQPYEQYF; DNA: TGTGCCAGCAGTTTTATTCCGGGACAACCCTACGAGCAGTACTTC
D: -; V: TRBV12-3/TRBV12-4; J: TRBJ1-2; size: -; CDR3: CASSFNTGIGYTF; DNA: TGTGCCAGCAGTTTCAATACAGGGATCGGCTACACCTTC
D: -; V: TRBV6-2/TRBV6-3; J: TRBJ2-7; size: -; CDR3: CASSYSSPGEQYF; DNA: TGTGCCAGCAGTTACTCTTCGCCGGGGGAGCAGTACTTC
D: -; V: TRBV5-1; J: TRBJ2-5; size: -; CDR3: CASSSTGRGKETQYF; DNA: TGCGCCAGCAGCTCCACCGGGAGAGGGAAAGAGACCCAGTACTTC
D: -; V: TRBV19; J: TRBJ2-7; size: once; CDR3: CASSFRGSYEQYF; DNA: TGTGCCAGTAGTTTCAGGGGCTCCTACGAGCAGTACTTC
D: -; V: TRBV6-4; J: TRBJ2-1; size: -; CDR3: CASSSGGDNEQFF; DNA: TGTGCCAGCAGTTCGGGCGGCGACAATGAGCAGTTCTTC
D: -; V: TRBV5-4; J: TRBJ2-5; size: -; CDR3: CASSQRQVQETQYF; DNA: TGTGCCAGCAGCCAAAGACAAGTCCAAGAGACCCAGTACTTC